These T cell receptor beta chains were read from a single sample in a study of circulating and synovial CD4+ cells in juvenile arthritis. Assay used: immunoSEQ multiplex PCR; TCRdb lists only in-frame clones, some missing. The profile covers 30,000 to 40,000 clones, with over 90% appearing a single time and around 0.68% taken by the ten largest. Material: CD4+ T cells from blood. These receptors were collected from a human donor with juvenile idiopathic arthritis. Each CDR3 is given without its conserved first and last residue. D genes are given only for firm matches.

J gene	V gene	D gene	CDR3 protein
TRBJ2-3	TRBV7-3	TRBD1	ASSLGQGPYTDTQY
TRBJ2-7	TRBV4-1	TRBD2	ASSQELAGTNEQY
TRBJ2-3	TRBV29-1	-	SVWIRESSTDTQY
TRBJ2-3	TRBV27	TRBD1	ASSLFGTGVVDTQY
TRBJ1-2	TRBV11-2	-	ASSRGESVSHT
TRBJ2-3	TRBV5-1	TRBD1	ASSLGTGADTQY
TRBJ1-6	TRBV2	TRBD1	ASSDRGQGFNSPLH
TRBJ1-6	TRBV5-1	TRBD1	ASSLERTGGSPLH
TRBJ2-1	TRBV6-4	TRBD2	ASSPRGSGSINEQF
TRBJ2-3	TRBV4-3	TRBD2	ASSQAPAGGGTDTQY
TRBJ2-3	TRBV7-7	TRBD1	ASSQTGGTDTQY
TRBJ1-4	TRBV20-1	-	SAPEKEKLF
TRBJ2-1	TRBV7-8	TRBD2	ASSYDPGLAGYNEQF
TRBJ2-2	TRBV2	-	ASRKFFIGTTFTGELF